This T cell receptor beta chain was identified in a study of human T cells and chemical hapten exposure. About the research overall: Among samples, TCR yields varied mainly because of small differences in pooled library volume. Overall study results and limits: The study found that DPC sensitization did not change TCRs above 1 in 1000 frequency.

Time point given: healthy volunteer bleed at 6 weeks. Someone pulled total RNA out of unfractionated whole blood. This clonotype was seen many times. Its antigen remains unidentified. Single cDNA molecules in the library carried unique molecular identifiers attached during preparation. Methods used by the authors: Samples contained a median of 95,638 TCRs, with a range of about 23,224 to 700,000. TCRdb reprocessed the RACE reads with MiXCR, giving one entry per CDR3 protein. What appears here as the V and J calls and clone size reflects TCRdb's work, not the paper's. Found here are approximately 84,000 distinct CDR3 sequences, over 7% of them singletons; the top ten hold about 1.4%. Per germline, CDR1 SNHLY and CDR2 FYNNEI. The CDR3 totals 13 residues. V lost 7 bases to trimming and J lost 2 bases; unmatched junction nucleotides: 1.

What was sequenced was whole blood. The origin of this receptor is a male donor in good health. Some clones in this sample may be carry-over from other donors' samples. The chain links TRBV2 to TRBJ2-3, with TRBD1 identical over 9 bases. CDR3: CASKQGATDTQYF. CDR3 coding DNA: TGTGCCAGCAAACAGGGGGCCACAGATACGCAGTATTTT. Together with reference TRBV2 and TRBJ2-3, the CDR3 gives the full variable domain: EPEVTQTPSHQVTQMGQEVILRCVPISNHLYFYWYRQILGQKVEFLVSFYNNEISEKSEIFDDQFSVERPDGSNFTLKIRSTKLEDSAMYFCASKQGATDTQYFGPGTRLTVL.